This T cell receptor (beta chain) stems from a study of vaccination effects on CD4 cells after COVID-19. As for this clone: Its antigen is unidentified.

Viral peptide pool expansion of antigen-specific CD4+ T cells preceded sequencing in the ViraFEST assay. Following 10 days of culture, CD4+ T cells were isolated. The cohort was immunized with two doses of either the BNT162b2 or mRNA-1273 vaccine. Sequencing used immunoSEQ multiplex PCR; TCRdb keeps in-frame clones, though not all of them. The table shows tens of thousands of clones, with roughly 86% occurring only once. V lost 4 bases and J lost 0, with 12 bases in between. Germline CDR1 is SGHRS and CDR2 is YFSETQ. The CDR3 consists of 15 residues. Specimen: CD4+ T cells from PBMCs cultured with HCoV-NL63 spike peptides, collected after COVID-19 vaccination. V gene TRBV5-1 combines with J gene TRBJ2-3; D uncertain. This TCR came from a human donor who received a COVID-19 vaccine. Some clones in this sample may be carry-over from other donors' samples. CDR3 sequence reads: CASSTGPGSTDTQYF. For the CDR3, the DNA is TGCGCCAGCAGCACCGGGCCCGGGAGCACAGATACGCAGTATTTT.